Sequencing of this TCR beta chain was carried out in a study of a mutant IDH1 vaccine in newly diagnosed glioma. Background on the study: Commencement of vaccination occurred 4-6 weeks following radiotherapy alone, or concurrently with temozolomide cycles. Earlier therapy was either radiotherapy, temozolomide, or both, and most got both. Regarding the study as a whole: Alterations occurring in top peripheral T cell clonotypes seemed unrelated to pseudoprogression.

Time point given: week 35, safety follow-up. All doses held 300 ug of mutant IDH1 20-mer peptide, with topical imiquimod. Across weeks 1, 3, 5, 7, 11, 15, 19 and 23, patients received a vaccination each time, eight in all. About this clone: The antigen is undetermined.

Assay: immunoSEQ multiplex PCR; the TCRdb copy retains only in-frame clones and omits some. The table records tens of thousands of clones, 80% to 95% of them present only once. J lost 3 bases, V lost 10 bases, and 2 bases had no gene match. The germline V gene has CDR1 MGHDK and CDR2 SYGVNS. The CDR3 extends over 12 amino acids. The rearrangement uses TRBV25-1 and TRBJ2-3; 9 nucleotides align to TRBD1. Sample: PBMCs, taken from a glioma patient whose treatment included an IDH1 peptide vaccine. This clonotype was obtained from a man aged 45-60 years with glioma. The CDR3 DNA reads as TGTGCCACGACAGGGGGGACAGATACGCAGTATTTT. Translation gives CATTGGTDTQYF.